This entry features one TCR beta chain sequence. Generated by immunoSEQ multiplex PCR, the TCRdb table keeps only in-frame clones and is missing some. Seen here are about 2,000 clones, about 81% observed once, and the top ten hold 5.6%. CDR3 size: 16 residues. The V end was cut by 5 bases, the J end by 2 bases, with 18 bases between. Germline V CDR1 and CDR2: SGHNT, YENEEA. Treatment: preoperative locoregional IRX-2 cytokine immunotherapy. This phase Ib study tested locoregional IRX-2 cytokine immunotherapy given before surgery. The source of the sample is a study of preoperative IRX-2 immunotherapy in early breast cancer.

This sequence was found in a human donor with breast cancer. This material consisted of tumor tissue, taken before IRX-2 immunotherapy. J is TRBJ1-2 and V is TRBV11-3, with D hard to call. The CDR3 protein is CASSLIPPDLNYGYTF. As DNA, the CDR3 is TGTGCCAGCAGCCTCATTCCCCCGGACCTCAACTATGGCTACACCTTC.